These T cell receptor beta chains were read from a single sample in a study of glioma-infiltrating T cells. TCRdb ran MiXCR on the multiplex PCR reads and lists one entry per CDR3 protein. The data contain under 150,000 distinct CDR3 sequences, around 25% of them seen just once; the ten biggest clones take up about a quarter. The sample consisted of glioma tissue, nonneoplastic brain tissue, or PBMCs (not recorded which). The receptors derive from a human donor with low-grade glioma or glioblastoma, undergoing nonglioma brain surgery, or in good health (not recorded which). CDR3s include the opening cysteine and the closing phenylalanine or tryptophan. A D gene is named only where the DNA matches it firmly. Where a row states a size, it is once, few, many or the class of an expanded clone; other rows omit it.

TRBD2	TRBV4-2	.	18	TRBJ2-3	CASSQEGAGTTQTDTQYF	TGTGCCAGCAGCCAAGAGGGAGCGGGGACGACCCAAACAGATACGCAGTATTTT
.	TRBV7-3	few	15	TRBJ1-6	CASSTKGDYNSPLHF	TGTGCCAGCAGCACTAAGGGGGATTATAATTCACCCCTCCACTTT
TRBD2	TRBV20-1	many	16	TRBJ2-5	CSAAPGLAQEQETQYF	TGCAGTGCGGCACCGGGACTAGCGCAGGAACAAGAGACCCAGTACTTC
.	TRBV4-1	many	17	TRBJ1-5	CASSQDALAGQYQPQHF	TGCGCCAGCAGCCAAGATGCATTGGCAGGGCAGTACCAGCCCCAGCATTTT
TRBD2	TRBV20-1	.	15	TRBJ2-1	CSANSGGSSYNEQFF	TGCAGTGCTAACAGCGGGGGGAGCTCCTACAATGAGCAGTTCTTC
.	TRBV3-1	.	15	TRBJ2-3	CASSQAAASTDTQYF	TGTGCCAGCAGCCAAGCGGCGGCTAGCACAGATACGCAGTATTTT
.	TRBV12-3/TRBV12-4	many	20	TRBJ2-3	CASSLLLRRGLGAATDTQYF	TGTGCCAGCAGTTTACTGCTCCGGAGGGGCCTGGGTGCTGCCACAGATACGCAGTATTTT
.	TRBV6-6	few	16	TRBJ1-3	CASSYSTGSSGNTIYF	TGTGCCAGCAGTTACTCCACAGGGTCCTCTGGAAACACCATATATTTT
.	TRBV7-6	many	12	TRBJ1-6	CASAHRNSPLHF	TGTGCCAGCGCCCACAGGAATTCACCCCTCCACTTT
.	TRBV10-3	.	13	TRBJ1-1	CAISPTANTEAFF	TGTGCCATCAGTCCGACGGCGAACACTGAAGCTTTCTTT
TRBD2	TRBV6-4	few	16	TRBJ2-3	CASSDSTSGGADTQYF	TGTGCCAGCAGTGACTCGACTAGCGGGGGGGCAGATACGCAGTATTTT
.	TRBV7-3	.	14	TRBJ1-4	CASSPDNSNEKLFF	TGTGCCAGCAGCCCGGACAATTCTAATGAAAAACTGTTTTTT
TRBD1	TRBV2	few	12	TRBJ2-1	CASSEIGRGKVF	TGTGCCAGCAGTGAAATCGGCAGGGGGAAGGTCTTC
.	TRBV6-6	.	13	TRBJ2-4	CASSYGGQNIQYF	TGTGCCAGCAGTTACGGGGGGCAAAACATTCAGTACTTC
.	TRBV6-2/TRBV6-3	.	15	TRBJ2-3	CASSSRRGAEDTQYF	TGTGCCAGCAGCTCCCGCCGGGGGGCCGAAGATACGCAGTATTTT
TRBD2	TRBV20-1	.	15	TRBJ2-3	CSARAGGRSLDTQYF	TGCAGTGCTAGAGCGGGGGGACGATCCTTGGATACGCAGTATTTT
.	TRBV29-1	once	12	TRBJ1-5	CSAGQSNQPKHF	TGCAGCGCAGGACAGAGCAATCAGCCCAAGCATTTT